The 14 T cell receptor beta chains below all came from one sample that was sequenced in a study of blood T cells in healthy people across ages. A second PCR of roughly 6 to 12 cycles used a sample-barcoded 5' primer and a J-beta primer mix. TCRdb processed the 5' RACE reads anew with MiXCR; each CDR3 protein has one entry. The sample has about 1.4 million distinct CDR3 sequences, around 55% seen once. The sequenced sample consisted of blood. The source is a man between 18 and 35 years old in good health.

The CDR3 DNA is TGTGCCAGCAGACGGGACACGAATTTCACTGAAGCTTTCTTT. Its translation: CASRRDTNFTEAFF. The rearrangement links TRBV7-9 to TRBJ1-1; the D gene is possibly TRBD1 (6 bases). V was trimmed by 6 bases and J by 4 bases, leaving 15 bases between them. The CDR3 covers 14 residues. Germline values: CDR1 SEHNR, CDR2 FQNEAQ (reference sequence).

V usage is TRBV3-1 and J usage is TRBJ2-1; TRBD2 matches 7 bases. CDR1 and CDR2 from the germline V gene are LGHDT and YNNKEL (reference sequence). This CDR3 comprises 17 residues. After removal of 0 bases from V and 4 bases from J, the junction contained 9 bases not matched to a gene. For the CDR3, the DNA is TGTGCCAGCAGCCAAGAGGGAGGGGCGGACCTATACAATGAGCAGTTCTTC. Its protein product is CASSQEGGADLYNEQFF.

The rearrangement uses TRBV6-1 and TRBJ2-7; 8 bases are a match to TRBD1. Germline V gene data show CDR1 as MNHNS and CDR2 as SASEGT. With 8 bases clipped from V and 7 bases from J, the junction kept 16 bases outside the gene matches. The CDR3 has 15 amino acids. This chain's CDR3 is CASRPPGTGYGEQYF. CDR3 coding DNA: TGTGCCAGCCGACCACCCGGGACAGGCTATGGGGAGCAGTACTTC.

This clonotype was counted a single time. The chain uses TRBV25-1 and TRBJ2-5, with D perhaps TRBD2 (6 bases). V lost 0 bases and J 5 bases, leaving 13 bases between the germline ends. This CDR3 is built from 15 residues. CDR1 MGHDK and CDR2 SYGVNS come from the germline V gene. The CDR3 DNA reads TGTGCCAGCAGTGAATATTGGGTTGGGGGGGAGACCCAGTACTTC. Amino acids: CASSEYWVGGETQYF.

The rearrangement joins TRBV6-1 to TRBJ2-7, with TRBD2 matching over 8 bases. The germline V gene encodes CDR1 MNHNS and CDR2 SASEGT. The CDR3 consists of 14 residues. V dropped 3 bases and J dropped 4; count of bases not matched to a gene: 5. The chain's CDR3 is CASSEWGLEYEQYF. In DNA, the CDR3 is TGTGCCAGCAGTGAGTGGGGACTAGAATACGAGCAGTACTTC.

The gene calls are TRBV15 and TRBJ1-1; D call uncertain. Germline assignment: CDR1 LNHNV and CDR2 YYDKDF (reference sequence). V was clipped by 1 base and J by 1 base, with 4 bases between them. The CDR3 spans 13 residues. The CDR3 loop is CATSRATNTEAFF. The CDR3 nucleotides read TGTGCCACCAGCAGAGCAACGAACACTGAAGCTTTCTTT. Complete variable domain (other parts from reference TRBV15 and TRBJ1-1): DAMVIQNPRYQVTQFGKPVTLSCSQTLNHNVMYWYQQKSSQAPKLLFHYYDKDFNNEADTPDNFQSRRPNTSFCFLDIRSPGLGDTAMYLCATSRATNTEAFFGQGTRLTVV.

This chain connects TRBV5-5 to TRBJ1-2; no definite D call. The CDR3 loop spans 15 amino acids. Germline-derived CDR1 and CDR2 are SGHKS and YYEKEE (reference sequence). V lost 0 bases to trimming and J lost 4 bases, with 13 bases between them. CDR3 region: CASSLVVVNFYGYTF. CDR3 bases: TGTGCCAGCAGCTTGGTTGTCGTAAATTTCTATGGCTACACCTTC.

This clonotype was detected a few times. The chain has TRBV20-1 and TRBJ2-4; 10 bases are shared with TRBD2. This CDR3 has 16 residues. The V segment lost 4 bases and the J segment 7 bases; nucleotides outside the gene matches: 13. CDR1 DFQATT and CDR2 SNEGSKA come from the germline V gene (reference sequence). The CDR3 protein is CSANLPAGGPGNIQYF. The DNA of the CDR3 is TGCAGTGCTAACTTGCCAGCGGGAGGGCCAGGGAACATTCAGTACTTC.

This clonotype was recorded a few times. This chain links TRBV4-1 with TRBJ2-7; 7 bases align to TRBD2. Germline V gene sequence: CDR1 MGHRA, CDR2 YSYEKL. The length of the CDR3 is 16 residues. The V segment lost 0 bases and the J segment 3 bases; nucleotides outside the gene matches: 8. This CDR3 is CASSQESASGDYEQYF. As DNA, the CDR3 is TGCGCCAGCAGCCAAGAATCGGCTAGCGGTGACTACGAGCAGTACTTC.

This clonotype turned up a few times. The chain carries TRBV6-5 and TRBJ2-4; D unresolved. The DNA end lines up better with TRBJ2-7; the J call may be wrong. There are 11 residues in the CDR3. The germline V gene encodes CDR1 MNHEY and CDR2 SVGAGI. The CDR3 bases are TGTGCCAGCAGCGTGCGGTCCGAGCAGTACTTC. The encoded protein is CASSVRSEQYF.

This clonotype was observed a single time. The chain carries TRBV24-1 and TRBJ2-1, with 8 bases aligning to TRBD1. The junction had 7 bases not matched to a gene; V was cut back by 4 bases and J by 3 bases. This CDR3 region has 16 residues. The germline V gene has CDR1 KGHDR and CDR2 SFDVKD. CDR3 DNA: TGTGCCACCAGTGACTGGGACAGGATTATCTACAATGAGCAGTTCTTC. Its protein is CATSDWDRIIYNEQFF.

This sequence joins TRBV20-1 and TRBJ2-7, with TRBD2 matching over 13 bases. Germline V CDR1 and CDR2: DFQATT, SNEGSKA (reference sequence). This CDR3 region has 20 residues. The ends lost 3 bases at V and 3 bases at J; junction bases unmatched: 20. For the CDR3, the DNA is TGCAGTGCTAGTTCTTGGACTAGCGGGAGTGGGAGGGGTTACTACTACGAGCAGTACTTC. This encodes CSASSWTSGSGRGYYYEQYF.

CDR3 residues: CASSYSGEYYGYTF. As DNA, the CDR3 is TGTGCCAGCAGTTATTCAGGGGAATACTATGGCTACACCTTC. The rearrangement joins TRBV6-2 or TRBV6-3 to TRBJ1-2; a weak D match, TRBD1 (6 bases). The CDR3 spans 14 residues. CDR1 is MNHEY, CDR2 SVGEGT, per germline. V lost 3 bases, J lost 3 bases, and 11 bases lay in between.

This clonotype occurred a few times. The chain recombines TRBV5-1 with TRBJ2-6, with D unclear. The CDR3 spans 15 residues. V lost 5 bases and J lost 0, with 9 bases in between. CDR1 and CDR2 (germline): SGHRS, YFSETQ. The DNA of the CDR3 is TGCGCCAGCAGTACCCTTAGCTCTGGGGCCAACGTCCTGACTTTC. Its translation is CASSTLSSGANVLTF. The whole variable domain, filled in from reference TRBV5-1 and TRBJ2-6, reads KAGVTQTPRYLIKTRGQQVTLSCSPISGHRSVSWYQQTPGQGLQFLFEYFSETQRNKGNFPGRFSGRQFSNSRSEMNVSTLELGDSALYLCASSTLSSGANVLTFGAGSRLTVL.